What follows is one TCR beta chain and its context. Its antigen specificity is not known. No much larger clone is present one base from it, and per-base qualities are unavailable. From cysteine to phenylalanine, the CDR3 is 17 amino acids long. Just the 51-base CDR3 DNA is kept, in frame starting at base 1. Based on the germline V gene, the CDR1 and CDR2 sequences are SGHRS and YFSETQ. Trimmed from V: 4 bases; trimmed from J: 0 bases; junction bases lacking a gene match: 11. The sample is drawn from a study of Ad26.COV2.S vaccination and SARS-CoV-2 variants (TCRdb year 2021). Study-wide context: Vaccine-arm donors were drawn from COV1001, a multicentre, randomized, double-blind, placebo-controlled phase I-IIa trial of Ad26.COV2.S in healthy adults. Dosing of Ad26.COV2.S was intramuscular, at either 5x10^10 or 1x10^11 viral particles, delivered as one shot or as two shots spaced 56 days apart. TCRbeta repertoire sequencing served as the tool for gauging how specific and how broad the SARS-CoV-2-reactive T cell receptors were following Ad26.COV2.S vaccination. The TCR-sequenced set comprised about 32 samples: about 19 Ad26.COV2.S vaccine recipients, 5 placebo recipients and 8 SARS-CoV-2 convalescent individuals. Trial participants were randomized into five groups of five, in which low-dose or high-dose Ad26.COV2.S was given once or twice, or placebo was given on both occasions. Investigators remained blinded to trial group allocation during experiments and outcome assessment. Summary of the overall study and its limitations: The study lacked the statistical power to compare responses across vaccine doses or regimens. It was noted by the authors that total T cell responses may have been underestimated by the TCR breadth and depth analyses. Ad26.COV2.S recipients had higher spike-specific TCR breadth than placebo recipients (P = 0.0014). Vaccine and placebo recipients had similar non-spike TCR breadth, a finding consistent with the vaccine containing only spike. After vaccination, spike-specific CD8+ and CD4+ T cell responses were reported to show substantial breadth.

TCRbeta CDR3 regions were sequenced with the immunoSEQ Assay. After extraction, genomic DNA underwent amplification by bias-controlled multiplex PCR, followed by high-throughput sequencing. In the paper's pipeline: To quantify the absolute abundance of every unique TCRbeta CDR3 region, sequences were collapsed and filtered. Usable DNA was measured by amplifying reference genes present in all nucleated cells, and TCRbeta template counts were normalized to that usable DNA to estimate T cell fraction. Repertoire TCRs were annotated as SARS-CoV-2-specific by exact matching of V gene, CDR3 amino acid sequence and J gene to a known reactive TCR set. The reference SARS-CoV-2 TCR set was derived from MIRA and filtered for enrichment in COVID-19-positive ImmuneCODE repertoires, a step that removed public or cross-reactive TCRs. Drawing on the MIRA antigens, annotated TCRs were analysed further at the level of specific ORF or position within ORF. Breadth was defined as annotated unique rearrangements over total unique productive rearrangements; depth was the summed frequency of those rearrangements. TCR breadth was compared between groups using two-sided Wilcoxon rank-sum tests. As stored in TCRdb, this immuneACCESS dataset retains in-frame rearrangements with V and J assigned. A fraction of the clones does not appear; measured against another copy, unresolved V genes explain less than half of the discrepancy, and the remainder lacks a known reason. V and J calls plus clone size are reproduced from that table; the DNA served to infer D and trimming. Here the sample has around 350,000 clones; approximately 84% occur a single time. The ten largest clones take up approximately 3.5% of the sample.

Explained via the paper, the treatment or condition label denotes: 19 received Ad26.COV2.S at low or high dose, single or two shots; five or six received placebo; per-sample allocation not given. For vaccine and placebo recipients, the sequenced repertoires came from samples collected on day 63 after the first injection. Between 29 July and 7 August 2020, Cohort 1b enrolled around 25 adults aged 18-55 years at one site in Boston, USA. As a vaccine, Ad26.COV2.S was a replication-incompetent adenovirus type 26 vector that expressed a prefusion-stabilized SARS-CoV-2 spike protein derived from the original Wuhan strain.

The sequence derives from a person between 18 and 65 years old who received the Ad26.COV2.S COVID-19 vaccine or a placebo. The chain is encoded by TRBV5-1 joined to TRBJ2-3, with 7 junctional bases fitting TRBD2. Sequencing was performed on peripheral blood, taken in a trial of Ad26.COV2.S vaccine versus placebo. CDR3 reads: CASSLGGYLPSTDTQYF. The sequenced DNA: TGCGCCAGCAGCCTGGGGGGGTATTTACCTAGCACAGATACGCAGTATTTT.